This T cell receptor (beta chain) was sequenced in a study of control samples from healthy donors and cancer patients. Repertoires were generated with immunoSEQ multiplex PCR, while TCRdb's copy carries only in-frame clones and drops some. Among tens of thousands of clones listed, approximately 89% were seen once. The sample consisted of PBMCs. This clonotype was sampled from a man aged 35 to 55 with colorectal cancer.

This chain's CDR3 is CASSPGQSSNTEAFF. The CDR3 region has the DNA TGCGCCAGCAGCCCGGGACAGTCCTCGAACACTGAAGCTTTCTTT. This chain joins TRBV5-1 and TRBJ1-1; 7 positions agree with TRBD1. Germline V gene data show CDR1 as SGHRS and CDR2 as YFSETQ. Trimming removed 4 bases from V and 1 base from J; junction bases left unmatched: 7. The CDR3 has 15 amino acids.